Below, 31 T cell receptor beta chains from the same sample are listed, as sequenced in a study of blood T cells in healthy people across ages. It was with a sample-barcoded 5' primer and a J-beta primer mix that a second PCR of roughly 7 to 11 cycles was run. Via MiXCR, TCRdb re-called the 5' RACE reads, giving one row per CDR3 protein. The sample includes roughly 700,000 distinct CDR3 sequences, around 32% seen only once; the top ten take 15% to 19%. The sample consisted of blood. These receptors all stem from a woman of 80 years or more in good health.

The gene calls are TRBV28 and TRBJ2-7; 13 nucleotides line up with TRBD2. Germline V lookup: CDR1 MDHEN, CDR2 SYDVKM. V lost 4 bases and J lost 2; bases outside the gene matches: 14. The CDR3 length is 19 residues. CDR3 region: CASSYPRTSGSWGTYEQYF. The CDR3 nucleotides read TGTGCCAGCAGTTACCCTCGGACTAGCGGGAGTTGGGGGACCTACGAGCAGTACTTC.

This sequence joins TRBV29-1 and TRBJ1-2; D is perhaps TRBD1 (5 bases). Deletions cut 3 bases from V and 8 bases from J, with 16 bases between. The CDR3 runs to 13 residues. Germline values: CDR1 SQVTM, CDR2 ANQGSEA. The CDR3 spells CSVERGRLGGYTF. CDR3 nucleotides: TGCAGCGTTGAGAGGGGCAGGTTGGGGGGCTACACCTTC.

The table lists this clonotype with many counts. This sequence joins TRBV4-3 and TRBJ1-2, with a tentative D call TRBD1 (5 bases). V shed 0 bases and J shed 12 bases, with 20 bases lying between them. The length of the CDR3 is 15 residues. Germline V gene lookup returns CDR1 LGHNA and CDR2 YSLEER. CDR3 sequence: CASSQDSTSRGGHTF. As DNA, the CDR3 is TGCGCCAGCAGCCAAGATTCCACATCGAGGGGCGGTCACACCTTC.

This clonotype appeared a few times. This may arise from a read error, as a much more abundant clone is one base away. The rearrangement links TRBV29-1 to TRBJ2-4; a possible D gene is TRBD2 (7 bases). The V end was cut by 6 bases, the J end by 8 bases, with 20 bases between. Germline V gene sequence: CDR1 SQVTM, CDR2 ANQGSEA. The CDR3 consists of 14 residues. The chain's CDR3 is CSVVGGLQRDIQYF. Here the CDR3 DNA reads TGCAGCGTCGTGGGGGGGCTTCAACGTGACATTCAGTACTTC.

This clonotype showed up many times. This chain connects TRBV12-3 or TRBV12-4 to TRBJ1-2; D is unresolved. This CDR3 has 15 amino acids. Trimming cost V 5 bases and J 2 bases, with 15 bases left between them. CDR3 sequence (DNA): TGTGCCAGCAGTCTCACTCCAGGATGGAACTATGGCTACACCTTC. Its protein is CASSLTPGWNYGYTF.

This clonotype was seen ten or more times. V usage is TRBV15 and J usage is TRBJ1-2; weak D call: TRBD1 (6 bases). V was clipped by 1 base and J by 6 bases, with 9 bases between them. Per germline, CDR1 LNHNV and CDR2 YYDKDF (reference sequence). The CDR3 has 13 amino acids. The CDR3 nucleotides are TGTGCCACCAGCAGAGGCAGGGGCGATGGCTACACCTTC. Encoded protein: CATSRGRGDGYTF.

This clonotype was seen repeatedly, ten times or more. The rearrangement uses TRBV7-9 and TRBJ1-2; perhaps TRBD1 as D (5 bases). Looked up from germline, CDR1 is SEHNR and CDR2 is FQNEAQ (reference sequence). Trimming stripped 5 bases from V and 6 bases from J, with 16 bases between. This CDR3 region has 14 residues. CDR3 bases: TGTGCCAGCAGCCCGGCCGGGGGAGCGCATGGCTACACCTTC. Translation: CASSPAGGAHGYTF.

The V and J genes are TRBV5-5 and TRBJ2-7, with 7 nucleotides matching TRBD2. Germline lookup yields CDR1 SGHKS and CDR2 YYEKEE (reference sequence). Trimming took 0 bases from V and 0 from J; bases not matched to a gene: 9. The CDR3 length is 17 residues. The CDR3 spells CASSLEGLPSISYEQYF. The CDR3 nucleotides read TGTGCCAGCAGCTTGGAGGGACTACCGAGCATCTCCTACGAGCAGTACTTC. The entire variable domain, with the rest obtained from reference TRBV5-5 and TRBJ2-7, is as follows: DAGVTQSPTHLIKTRGQQVTLRCSPISGHKSVSWYQQVLGQGPQFIFQYYEKEERGRGNFPDRFSARQFPNYSSELNVNALLLGDSALYLCASSLEGLPSISYEQYFGPGTRLTVT.

Comments on this clonotype: No conserved phenylalanine or tryptophan is present at the end of the CDR3, so a read error is the likely explanation. CDR3 coding DNA: TGCGCCAGCAGCTTGCCCGGGACAGGGGACAAGCAGTACTAC. Its protein is CASSLPGTGDKQYY. This chain joins TRBV5-1 and TRBJ2-7, with TRBD1 matching over 10 bases. The V gene's germline CDR1 is SGHRS and CDR2 YFSETQ. The CDR3 runs 14 residues. Losses at the gene ends were 1 base for V and 8 bases for J; bases not matched to a gene: 6.

This clonotype was detected many times. The rearrangement uses TRBV20-1 and TRBJ2-4; possibly TRBD2 for D (5 bases). Germline CDR1 DFQATT, CDR2 SNEGSKA (reference sequence). V gave up 6 bases and J gave up 7 bases, with 16 bases separating them. The CDR3 contains 13 residues. In DNA form, the CDR3 reads TGCAGTGCGAAAACCGGGATCGCGAACATTCAGTACTTC. This sequence encodes CSAKTGIANIQYF.

Ten or more counts support this clonotype. The chain has TRBV7-9 and TRBJ1-4, with D hard to call. With 1 base removed from V and 0 bases from J, the gap between germline ends came to 9 bases. CDR1 is SEHNR and CDR2 is FQNEAQ in the germline V gene (reference sequence). This CDR3 spans 16 amino acids. In DNA form, the CDR3 reads TGTGCCAGCAGCTTAGTCGTAACGGCAACTAATGAAAAACTGTTTTTT. It codes for CASSLVVTATNEKLFF.

This chain joins TRBV20-1 and TRBJ2-6; 8 bases agree with TRBD1. The germline gives CDR1 DFQATT, CDR2 SNEGSKA (reference sequence). The CDR3 extends over 13 amino acids. The CDR3 sequence: CRADRGLANVLTF. In nucleotides, the CDR3 is TGCAGGGCCGACAGGGGCTTGGCCAACGTCCTGACTTTC.

With regard to this clonotype: A much more abundant neighbour one base away suggests this may be a read error. V is TRBV5-6 and J is TRBJ2-4; possibly TRBD2 for D (5 bases). V was shortened by 3 bases and J by 4 bases, with 8 bases between the two germline ends. CDR1 and CDR2 (germline): SGHDT, YYEEEE. The CDR3 is 13 amino acids. CDR3 in amino acids: CASSSGMKNIQYF. CDR3 sequence (DNA): TGTGCCAGCAGCTCGGGGATGAAAAACATTCAGTACTTC.

This clonotype has only a few counts. This chain links TRBV7-6 with TRBJ1-6; no clear D. CDR3 length: 12 amino acids. The V gene lost 4 bases and the J gene lost 8 bases, with 6 bases spanning the gap. Germline V gives CDR1 SGHVS, CDR2 FNYEAQ. CDR3 residues: CASSSIDSPLHF. Written as DNA, the CDR3 is TGTGCCAGCAGCTCTATTGATTCACCCCTCCACTTT.

This clonotype was seen many times. The chain combines TRBV20-1 with TRBJ2-3; D possibly corresponds to TRBD2 (6 bases). Germline CDR1 DFQATT, CDR2 SNEGSKA (reference sequence). This CDR3 has 17 amino acids. The ends were cut back, 3 bases at V and 3 bases at J, with 22 bases in the middle. The CDR3 bases are TGCAGTGCTAGGGCCGGGCGGAGGGTGGGGTTGACAGATACGCAGTATTTT. Its protein is CSARAGRRVGLTDTQYF.

This clonotype was counted between two and nine times. The rearrangement joins TRBV20-1 to TRBJ2-2, with TRBD2 identical over 10 bases. Trimming at V came to 5 bases and at J to 0 bases, leaving 18 bases not matched to a gene. The CDR3 is made up of 20 amino acids. CDR1 is DFQATT, CDR2 SNEGSKA, per germline (reference sequence). The DNA of the CDR3 is TGCAGTGCTCGAAGAAGGATAGGGGCCGGACTAGCGGCGAACACCGGGGAGCTGTTTTTT. Protein product: CSARRRIGAGLAANTGELFF.

This clonotype was recorded a few times. The chain joins TRBV6-5 to TRBJ1-5; TRBD1 matches 8 bases. V shed 6 bases, J shed 5 bases, and the junction held 6 bases outside the gene matches. Germline V gene lookup returns CDR1 MNHEY and CDR2 SVGAGI. The CDR3 totals 14 residues. The CDR3 region has the DNA TGTGCCAGCAGGGTCGGACAGGGTGATCAGCCCCAGCATTTT. Encoded protein: CASRVGQGDQPQHF.

This clonotype was seen repeatedly, ten times or more. The rearrangement joins TRBV7-2 to TRBJ2-1, with 8 bases identical to TRBD2. V gave up 6 bases and J gave up 9 bases; unmatched junction bases: 16. This CDR3 has 16 residues. CDR1 is SGHTA and CDR2 is FQGNSA in the germline V gene. Here the CDR3 DNA reads TGTGCCAGCAGTTACACCGGGACTAGGATGAAGGGTGAGCAGTTCTTC. Translation: CASSYTGTRMKGEQFF.

This clonotype was recorded a few times. This chain links TRBV20-1 with TRBJ2-2, with D possibly TRBD1 on 6 matching bases. The CDR3 length is 16 residues. V was trimmed by 0 bases and J by 6 bases, leaving 17 bases between them. CDR1 DFQATT and CDR2 SNEGSKA come from the germline V gene (reference sequence). The CDR3 DNA sequence: TGCAGTGCTAGAGATCAAGGAACAGGGATCGCCGGGGAGCTGTTTTTT. Amino acids: CSARDQGTGIAGELFF.

This clonotype was counted a few times. V is TRBV5-1 and J is TRBJ1-1, with 7 bases lining up with TRBD1. V shed 4 bases and J 2 bases; nucleotides not matched to a gene: 8. Germline loops: CDR1 SGHRS, CDR2 YFSETQ. The CDR3 has 15 residues. The CDR3 sequence: CASSIRTGANTEAFF. The DNA for the CDR3 is TGCGCCAGCAGCATTCGGACAGGCGCCAACACTGAAGCTTTCTTT.

This clonotype was recorded at least ten times. The chain uses TRBV14 and TRBJ1-2; D remains ambiguous. CDR1 and CDR2 from the germline V gene are SGHDN and FVKESK. The CDR3 extends over 14 amino acids. Trimming took 4 bases from V and 8 from J, leaving 17 bases between them. As DNA, the CDR3 is TGTGCCAGCAGCCCCAGCGGAGTTCTGGGGGGCTACACCTTC. Its protein is CASSPSGVLGGYTF.

The table lists this clonotype with many counts. This chain joins TRBV24-1 and TRBJ2-5, with 10 positions matching TRBD1. Per the germline V gene, CDR1 is KGHDR and CDR2 is SFDVKD. The V segment lost 4 bases and the J segment 4 bases; nucleotides outside the gene matches: 8. There are 16 residues in the CDR3. CDR3 sequence reads: CATSELGQGTGETQYF. CDR3 DNA sequence: TGTGCCACCAGTGAGTTGGGACAGGGGACCGGAGAGACCCAGTACTTC.

This clonotype was seen ten or more times. The chain couples TRBV20-1 to TRBJ2-5, with D unresolved. Germline loops: CDR1 DFQATT, CDR2 SNEGSKA (reference sequence). The CDR3 covers 16 residues. With 6 bases removed from V and 4 bases from J, the gap between germline ends came to 24 bases. CDR3 DNA: TGCAGTGCCCAAGGCAATGGGCCCTTAGTAGTAGAGACCCAGTACTTC. This translates into CSAQGNGPLVVETQYF.

Turning to this clonotype: Since the CDR3 does not end with the conserved phenylalanine or tryptophan, this likely comes from a read error. The chain employs TRBV12-5 and TRBJ2-7; no definite D call. In germline, CDR1 is LGHNT, CDR2 FRNRAP. Trimming stripped 6 bases from V and 2 bases from J, with 14 bases between. The CDR3 loop spans 14 amino acids. CDR3 DNA sequence: TGTGCTAGTGGGCTAGGGATGCCGGCCTACGAGCAGTACTGC. As protein: CASGLGMPAYEQYC.

The gene calls are TRBV6-1 and TRBJ1-5; D possibly corresponds to TRBD1 (6 bases). In germline, CDR1 is MNHNS, CDR2 SASEGT. Trimming removed 6 bases from V and 1 base from J, with 13 bases in between. The CDR3 has 15 amino acids. The CDR3 is CASSYRDRSNQPQHF. For the CDR3, the DNA is TGTGCCAGCAGCTACAGGGATAGGAGCAATCAGCCCCAGCATTTT.

This clonotype was counted at least ten times. The chain joins TRBV5-1 to TRBJ1-2; perhaps TRBD1 as D (5 bases). Germline V gene sequence: CDR1 SGHRS, CDR2 YFSETQ. The CDR3 runs to 15 residues. V was pared by 4 bases and J by 3 bases, with 16 bases between. CDR3 sequence (DNA): TGCGCCAGCAGCCCGAGGGAGGGACCCTACTATGGCTACACCTTC. Its translation is CASSPREGPYYGYTF.

Remarks on this clonotype: At one boundary the junction diverges from the germline segment, which might be a read error. The rearrangement joins TRBV3-1 to TRBJ2-3; TRBD2 matches 7 bases. This CDR3 spans 15 amino acids. Per the germline V gene, CDR1 is LGHDT and CDR2 is YNNKEL (reference sequence). The CDR3 sequence is CASRPRGTGTDTQYF. The CDR3, as DNA: TGCGCCAGCAGGCCGCGGGGGACGGGCACAGATACGCAGTATTTT.

This clonotype was seen many times. This chain links TRBV4-2 with TRBJ2-3, with D unclear. Trimming removed 2 bases from V and 2 bases from J, with 5 bases in between. Germline V gene lookup returns CDR1 LGHNA and CDR2 YNFKEQ. CDR3 length: 13 residues. CDR3 sequence (DNA): TGTGCCAGCAGCCAATTTTTCACAGATACGCAGTATTTT. This gives the protein CASSQFFTDTQYF.

The chain employs TRBV6-1 and TRBJ2-7; D gene uncertain. The V end lost 2 bases, the J end lost 3 bases, and 11 bases lay between the germline ends. The length of the CDR3 is 14 residues. Germline CDR1 MNHNS, CDR2 SASEGT. CDR3 sequence: CASSETGSLYEQYF. CDR3 in DNA: TGTGCCAGCAGTGAAACCGGATCCCTCTACGAGCAGTACTTC.

This clonotype was detected many times. The chain links TRBV7-2 to TRBJ1-2; 7 bases line up with TRBD1. V lost 5 bases, J lost 2 bases, and 5 bases stayed unmatched. Germline loops: CDR1 SGHTA, CDR2 FQGNSA. CDR3 length equals 14 residues. The CDR3 DNA reads TGTGCCAGCAGCAGGACACAGGGGAACTATGGCTACACCTTC. Residues: CASSRTQGNYGYTF.

This clonotype was picked up one time. The rearrangement uses TRBV6-1 and TRBJ2-3; 7 bases line up with TRBD1. Trimming removed 4 bases from V and 8 bases from J; junction bases left unmatched: 12. The CDR3 extends over 15 amino acids. Per germline, CDR1 MNHNS and CDR2 SASEGT. CDR3 region: CASSAVEGAPGTQYF. In DNA form, the CDR3 reads TGTGCCAGCAGTGCAGTAGAGGGGGCGCCAGGTACGCAGTATTTT.